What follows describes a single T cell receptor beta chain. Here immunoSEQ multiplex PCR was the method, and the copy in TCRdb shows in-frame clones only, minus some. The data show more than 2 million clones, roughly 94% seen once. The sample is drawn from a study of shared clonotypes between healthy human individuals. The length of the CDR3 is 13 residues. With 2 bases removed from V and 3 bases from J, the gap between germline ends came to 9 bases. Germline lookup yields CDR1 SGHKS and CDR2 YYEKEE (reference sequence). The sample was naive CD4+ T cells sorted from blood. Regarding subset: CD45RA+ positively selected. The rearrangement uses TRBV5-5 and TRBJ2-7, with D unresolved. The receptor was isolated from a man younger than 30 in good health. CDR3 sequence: CASSFQSYYEQYF. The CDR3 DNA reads TGTGCCAGCAGCTTCCAGAGTTACTACGAGCAGTACTTC.